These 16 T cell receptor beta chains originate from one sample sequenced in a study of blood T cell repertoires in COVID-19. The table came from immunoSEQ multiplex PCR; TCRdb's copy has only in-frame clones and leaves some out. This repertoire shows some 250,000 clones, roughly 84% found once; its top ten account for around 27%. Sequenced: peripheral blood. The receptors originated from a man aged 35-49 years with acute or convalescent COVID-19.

The CDR3 sequence is CASSFFSGKNEQFF. CDR3 bases: TGTGCCAGCAGCTTTTTTAGCGGGAAAAATGAGCAGTTCTTC. This chain connects TRBV7-2 to TRBJ2-1, with 8 bases matching TRBD2. V was pared by 3 bases and J by 7 bases, with 5 bases of the junction left unmatched. The CDR3 extends over 14 amino acids. The V gene's germline CDR1 is SGHTA and CDR2 FQGNSA.

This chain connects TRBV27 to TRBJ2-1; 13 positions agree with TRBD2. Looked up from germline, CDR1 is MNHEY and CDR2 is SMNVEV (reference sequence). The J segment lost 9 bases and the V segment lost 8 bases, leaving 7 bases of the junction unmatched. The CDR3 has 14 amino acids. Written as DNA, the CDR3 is TGTGCCAGCCAGGGACTAGCGGGAAAGGTTGAGCAGTTCTTC. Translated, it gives CASQGLAGKVEQFF.

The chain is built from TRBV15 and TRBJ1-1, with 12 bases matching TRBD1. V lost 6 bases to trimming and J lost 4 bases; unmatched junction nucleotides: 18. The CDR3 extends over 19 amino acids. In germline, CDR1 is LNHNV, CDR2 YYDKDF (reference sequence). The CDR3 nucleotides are TGTGCCACCAGTCCGGGGCTCGGGACAGGGGGCGCGATAGGCACTGAAGCTTTCTTT. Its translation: CATSPGLGTGGAIGTEAFF.

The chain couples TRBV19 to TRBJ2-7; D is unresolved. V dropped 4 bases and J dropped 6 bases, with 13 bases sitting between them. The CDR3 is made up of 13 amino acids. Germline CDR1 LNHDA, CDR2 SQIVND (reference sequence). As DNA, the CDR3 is TGTGCCAGTAGTAACCAGCGCGAGACCGAGCAGTACTTC. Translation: CASSNQRETEQYF.

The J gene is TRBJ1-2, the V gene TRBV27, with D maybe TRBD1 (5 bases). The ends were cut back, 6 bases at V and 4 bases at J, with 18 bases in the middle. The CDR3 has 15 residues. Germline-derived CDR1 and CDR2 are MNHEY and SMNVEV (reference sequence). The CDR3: CASRPHRGSSYGYTF. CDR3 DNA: TGTGCCAGCAGACCCCATCGGGGGTCTAGCTATGGCTACACCTTC.

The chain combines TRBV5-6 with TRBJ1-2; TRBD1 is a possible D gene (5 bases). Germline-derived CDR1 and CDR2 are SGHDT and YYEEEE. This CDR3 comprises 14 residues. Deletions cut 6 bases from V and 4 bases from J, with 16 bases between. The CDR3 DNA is TGTGCCAGCAAAGGCGGGGCGACCGTCTATGGCTACACCTTC. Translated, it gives CASKGGATVYGYTF.

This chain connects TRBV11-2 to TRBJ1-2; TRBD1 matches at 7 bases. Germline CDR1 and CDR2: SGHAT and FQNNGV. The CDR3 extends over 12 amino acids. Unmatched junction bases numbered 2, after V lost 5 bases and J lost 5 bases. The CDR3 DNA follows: TGTGCCAGCAGCCAGACAGGGTATGGCTACACCTTC. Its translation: CASSQTGYGYTF.

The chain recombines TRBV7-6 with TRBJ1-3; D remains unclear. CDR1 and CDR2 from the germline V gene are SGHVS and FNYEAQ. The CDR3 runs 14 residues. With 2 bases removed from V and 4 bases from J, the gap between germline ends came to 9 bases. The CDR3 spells CASSLNTQGNTIYF. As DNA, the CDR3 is TGTGCCAGCAGCTTAAACACCCAAGGAAACACCATATATTTT.

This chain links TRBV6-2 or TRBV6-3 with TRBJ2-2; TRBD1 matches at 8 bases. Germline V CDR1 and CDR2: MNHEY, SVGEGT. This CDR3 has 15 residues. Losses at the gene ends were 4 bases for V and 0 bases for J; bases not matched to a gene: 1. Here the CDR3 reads CASSWDRPNTGELFF. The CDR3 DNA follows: TGTGCCAGCAGTTGGGACAGGCCGAACACCGGGGAGCTGTTTTTT.

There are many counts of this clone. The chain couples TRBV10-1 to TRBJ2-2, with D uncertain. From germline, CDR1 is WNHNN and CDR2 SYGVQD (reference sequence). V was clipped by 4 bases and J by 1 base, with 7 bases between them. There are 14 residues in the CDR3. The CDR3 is CASSGARNTGELFF. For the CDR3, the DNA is TGCGCCAGCAGTGGAGCCCGGAACACCGGGGAGCTGTTTTTT.

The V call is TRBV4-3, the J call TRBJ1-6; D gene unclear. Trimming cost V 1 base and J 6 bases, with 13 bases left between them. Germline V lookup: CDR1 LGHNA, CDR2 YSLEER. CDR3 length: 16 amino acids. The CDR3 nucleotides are TGCGCCAGCAGCCAAGGAAGGTCCAGGATTAATTCACCCCTCCACTTT. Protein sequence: CASSQGRSRINSPLHF.

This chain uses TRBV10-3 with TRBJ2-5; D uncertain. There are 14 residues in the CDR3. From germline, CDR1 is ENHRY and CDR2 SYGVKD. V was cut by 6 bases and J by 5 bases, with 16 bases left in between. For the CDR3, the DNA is TGTGCCATCAGCCGCGATCCTTTCGGGGAGACCCAGTACTTC. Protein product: CAISRDPFGETQYF.

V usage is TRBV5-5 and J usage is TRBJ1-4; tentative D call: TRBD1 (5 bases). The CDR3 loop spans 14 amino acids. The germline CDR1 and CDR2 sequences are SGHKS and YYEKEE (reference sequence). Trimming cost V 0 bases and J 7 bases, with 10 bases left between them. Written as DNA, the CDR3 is TGTGCCAGCAGCTTGGCAGGGCTTTTTGAAAAACTGTTTTTT. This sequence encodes CASSLAGLFEKLFF. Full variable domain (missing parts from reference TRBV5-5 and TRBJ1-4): DAGVTQSPTHLIKTRGQQVTLRCSPISGHKSVSWYQQVLGQGPQFIFQYYEKEERGRGNFPDRFSARQFPNYSSELNVNALLLGDSALYLCASSLAGLFEKLFFGSGTQLSVL.

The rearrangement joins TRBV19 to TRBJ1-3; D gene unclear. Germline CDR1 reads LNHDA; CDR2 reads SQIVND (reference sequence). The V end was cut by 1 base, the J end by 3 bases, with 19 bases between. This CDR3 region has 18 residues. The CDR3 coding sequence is TGTGCCAGTAGTATAGGGCTGTTGCGGCGGAGTTTTGGAAACACCATATATTTT. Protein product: CASSIGLLRRSFGNTIYF.

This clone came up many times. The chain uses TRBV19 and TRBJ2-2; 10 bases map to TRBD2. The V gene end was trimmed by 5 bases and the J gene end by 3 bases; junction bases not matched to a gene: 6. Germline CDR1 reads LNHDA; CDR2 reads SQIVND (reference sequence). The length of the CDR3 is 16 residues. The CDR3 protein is CASSSTGTSDTGELFF. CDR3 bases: TGTGCCAGTAGTTCCACCGGGACTAGCGACACCGGGGAGCTGTTTTTT.

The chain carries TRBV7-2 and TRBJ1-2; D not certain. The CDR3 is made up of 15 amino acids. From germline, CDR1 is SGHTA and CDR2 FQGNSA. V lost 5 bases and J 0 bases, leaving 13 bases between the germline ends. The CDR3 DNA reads TGTGCCAGCAGCCGCACCGGGTCTACTAACTATGGCTACACCTTC. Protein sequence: CASSRTGSTNYGYTF.